The 25 T cell receptor beta chains given below trace back to one sample, sequenced in a study of beta chain features in type 1 diabetes. Study-level points and caveats: When Type 1 diabetes patients were examined, their TCRB CDR3s proved moderately but significantly shorter in all four CD4+ subsets.

Their recognized antigens are unknown. All of the isolated RNA was reverse transcribed, so expressed TCRB transcripts were sequenced. Sequenced by immunoSEQ multiplex PCR; TCRdb stores in-frame clones only, minus some. The table includes about 230,000 clones, approximately 16% detected once. Sample: naive CD4+ T cells from blood. The receptors derive from a man aged 25-45 years with type 1 diabetes.

DNA of the CDR3: TGTGCCAGCAGCCCGCGCCTCCTATACTCTTCCTACGAGCAGTACTTC. This gives the protein CASSPRLLYSSYEQYF. The chain recombines TRBV7-2 with TRBJ2-7; D unclear. V was clipped by 5 bases and J by 1 base, with 18 bases between them. The germline V gene encodes CDR1 SGHTA and CDR2 FQGNSA. This CDR3 is 16 amino acids long.

This chain links TRBV5-1 with TRBJ2-3, with 8 bases fitting TRBD2. The CDR3 has 14 residues. After removal of 7 bases from V and 0 bases from J, the junction contained 4 bases not matched to a gene. Germline CDR1 reads SGHRS; CDR2 reads YFSETQ. The CDR3 sequence: CASLAGTSTDTQYF. CDR3 bases: TGCGCCAGCCTAGCGGGCACTAGCACAGATACGCAGTATTTT.

CDR3 loop: CSVNPDSYNEQFF. In nucleotides, the CDR3 is TGCAGCGTGAATCCAGACAGTTACAATGAGCAGTTCTTC. The chain carries TRBV29-1 and TRBJ2-1; D may be TRBD1 (5 bases). In germline, CDR1 is SQVTM, CDR2 ANQGSEA. V gave up 6 bases and J gave up 4 bases, with 13 bases separating them. The CDR3 runs to 13 residues.

The rearrangement uses TRBV5-1 and TRBJ2-7, with 8 bases that match TRBD1. After removal of 2 bases from V and 0 bases from J, the junction contained 1 base not matched to a gene. The length of the CDR3 is 14 residues. Germline V gives CDR1 SGHRS, CDR2 YFSETQ. In DNA, the CDR3 is TGCGCCAGCAGCTTCGGACAGGGCTCCTACGAGCAGTACTTC. It yields the protein CASSFGQGSYEQYF.

The V gene is TRBV14, the J gene TRBJ2-1; 10 positions match TRBD2. This CDR3 has 16 residues. CDR1 and CDR2 from the germline V gene are SGHDN and FVKESK. With V trimmed by 0 bases and J by 8 bases, 7 bases remained unmatched. The CDR3 nucleotides are TGTGCCAGCAGCCAAGATCTGGCTAGCGGGAGACATGAGCAGTTCTTC. Translating it yields CASSQDLASGRHEQFF. Using reference TRBV14 and TRBJ2-1 for the parts outside the CDR3, the full variable domain is EAGVTQFPSHSVIEKGQTVTLRCDPISGHDNLYWYRRVMGKEIKFLLHFVKESKQDESGMPNNRFLAERTGGTYSTLKVQPAELEDSGVYFCASSQDLASGRHEQFFGPGTRLTVL.

In the case of this clone: This sample also contains other DNA sequences that code for the same CDR3. The rearrangement uses TRBV7-2 and TRBJ2-5; no clear D gene. Germline lookup yields CDR1 SGHTA and CDR2 FQGNSA. The CDR3 length is 12 residues. Between the trimmed V and J ends, which lost 0 bases and 5 bases, there was a span of 4 bases. The CDR3 reads CASSLARETQYF. DNA of the CDR3: TGTGCCAGCAGCTTAGCCCGGGAGACCCAGTACTTC.

V is TRBV29-1 and J is TRBJ1-5, with a weak D call TRBD1 (6 bases). The CDR3 is made up of 12 amino acids. Germline loops: CDR1 SQVTM, CDR2 ANQGSEA. Trimming took 8 bases from V and 5 from J, leaving 13 bases between them. The CDR3 nucleotides read TGCAGCATCCGGGACACCTATCAGCCCCAGCATTTT. It codes for CSIRDTYQPQHF. The variable domain in full, completed from reference TRBV29-1 and TRBJ1-5, reads SAVISQKPSRDICQRGTSLTIQCQVDSQVTMMFWYRQQPGQSLTLIATANQGSEATYESGFVIDKFPISRPNLTFSTLTVSNMSPEDSSIYLCSIRDTYQPQHFGDGTRLSIL.

V is TRBV7-9 and J is TRBJ2-5; D is uncertain. CDR3 length: 15 residues. Germline V gene lookup returns CDR1 SEHNR and CDR2 FQNEAQ (reference sequence). V lost 1 base to trimming and J lost 4 bases, with 13 bases between them. The CDR3 coding sequence is TGTGCCAGCAGCTTAGAATCAACTTTCCGAGAGACCCAGTACTTC. Translating gives CASSLESTFRETQYF.

This clone was seen a few times. The chain has TRBV30 and TRBJ2-5; 8 nucleotides agree with TRBD2. With V trimmed by 3 bases and J by 4 bases, 7 bases remained unmatched. Germline-derived CDR1 and CDR2 are GTSNPN and SVGIG (reference sequence). CDR3 size: 14 residues. As DNA, the CDR3 is TGTGCCTGGAGCCGTGCGGGAGGACGAGAGACCCAGTACTTC. This translates into CAWSRAGGRETQYF.

The V and J genes are TRBV6-5 and TRBJ2-7, with D perhaps assigned TRBD1 or TRBD2 (5 bases each). CDR1 is MNHEY and CDR2 is SVGAGI in the germline V gene. There are 13 residues in the CDR3. Between the trimmed V and J ends, which lost 2 bases and 4 bases, there was a span of 9 bases. This CDR3 is CASSYRDAYEQYF. The CDR3 DNA sequence: TGTGCCAGCAGTTACCGGGACGCGTACGAGCAGTACTTC.

V and J are TRBV4-3 and TRBJ1-3; D remains unclear. Germline V gives CDR1 LGHNA, CDR2 YSLEER. There are 17 residues in the CDR3. The ends were cut back, 0 bases at V and 0 bases at J, with 12 bases in the middle. CDR3 nucleotides: TGCGCCAGCAGCCAAGACTTAGCACAGATCTCTGGAAACACCATATATTTT. Translation gives CASSQDLAQISGNTIYF.

The chain recombines TRBV5-1 with TRBJ2-7, with TRBD2 identical over 7 bases. The germline V gene encodes CDR1 SGHRS and CDR2 YFSETQ. Trimming removed 4 bases from V and 3 bases from J; junction bases left unmatched: 10. The CDR3 sequence is 15 residues long. The DNA for the CDR3 is TGCGCCAGCAGCACCCGGGAGGCCGGGTTCTACGAGCAGTACTTC. Its protein is CASSTREAGFYEQYF. Together with reference TRBV5-1 and TRBJ2-7, the CDR3 gives the full variable domain: KAGVTQTPRYLIKTRGQQVTLSCSPISGHRSVSWYQQTPGQGLQFLFEYFSETQRNKGNFPGRFSGRQFSNSRSEMNVSTLELGDSALYLCASSTREAGFYEQYFGPGTRLTVT.

This rearrangement joins TRBV30 to TRBJ2-7; D is ambiguous. V dropped 1 base and J dropped 4 bases, with 5 bases sitting between them. Per germline, CDR1 GTSNPN and CDR2 SVGIG (reference sequence). The CDR3 totals 11 residues. The CDR3 nucleotides read TGTGCCTGGAGTGGGCTTTACGAGCAGTACTTC. Translated, it gives CAWSGLYEQYF. Looking up the rest from reference TRBV30 and TRBJ2-7 gives the full variable domain: SQTIHQWPATLVQPVGSPLSLECTVEGTSNPNLYWYRQAAGRGLQLLFYSVGIGQISSEVPQNLSASRPQDRQFILSSKKLLLSDSGFYLCAWSGLYEQYFGPGTRLTVT.

V and J are TRBV7-8 and TRBJ1-2, with 9 nucleotides matching TRBD1. V lost 5 bases, J lost 6 bases, and 7 bases stayed unmatched. The V gene's germline CDR1 is SGHVS and CDR2 FQNEAQ. The CDR3 loop spans 14 amino acids. The CDR3 nucleotides read TGTGCCAGCAGCACTGGGGACAGGGCGGATGGCTACACCTTC. It codes for CASSTGDRADGYTF.

The chain links TRBV27 to TRBJ2-3; maybe TRBD2 (6 bases). Germline V gene data show CDR1 as MNHEY and CDR2 as SMNVEV (reference sequence). The V end lost 8 bases, the J end lost 2 bases, and 14 bases lay between the germline ends. The CDR3 is 14 amino acids. This CDR3 reads CASSRGSNTDTQYF. CDR3 in DNA: TGTGCCAGCTCACGGGGGTCAAACACAGATACGCAGTATTTT.

The chain has TRBV30 and TRBJ2-7; 11 bases fit TRBD1. The CDR3 is 13 residues long. V lost 4 bases, J lost 4 bases, and 3 bases stayed unmatched. Per the germline V gene, CDR1 is GTSNPN and CDR2 is SVGIG (reference sequence). In DNA form, the CDR3 reads TGTGCCTGGATCGGGACAGGGGGATACGAGCAGTACTTC. This encodes CAWIGTGGYEQYF.

The V call is TRBV15, the J call TRBJ2-5, with 7 bases aligning to TRBD1. After removal of 8 bases from V and 4 bases from J, the junction contained 10 bases not matched to a gene. This CDR3 has 14 residues. Germline values: CDR1 LNHNV, CDR2 YYDKDF (reference sequence). CDR3 coding DNA: TGTGCCACCGGTGCTGAGGGGGCACGAGAGACCCAGTACTTC. This gives the protein CATGAEGARETQYF. The full variable domain, completed using reference TRBV15 and TRBJ2-5, is DAMVIQNPRYQVTQFGKPVTLSCSQTLNHNVMYWYQQKSSQAPKLLFHYYDKDFNNEADTPDNFQSRRPNTSFCFLDIRSPGLGDTAMYLCATGAEGARETQYFGPGTRLLVL.

The J gene is TRBJ2-7, the V gene TRBV4-2, with D uncertain. V lost 0 bases to trimming and J lost 5 bases, with 8 bases between them. The germline V gene encodes CDR1 LGHNA and CDR2 YNFKEQ. This CDR3 has 13 residues. CDR3 nucleotides: TGTGCCAGCAGCCAAGACCCCATGAACGAGCAGTACTTC. Translation gives CASSQDPMNEQYF.

The CDR3 region is CASLGIAGVETQYF. Here the CDR3 DNA reads TGTGCCAGCCTCGGTATAGCGGGAGTGGAGACCCAGTACTTC. The chain carries TRBV6-1 and TRBJ2-5, with 9 bases fitting TRBD2. The CDR3 loop spans 14 amino acids. With V trimmed by 8 bases and J by 5 bases, 9 bases remained unmatched. CDR1 is MNHNS, CDR2 SASEGT, per germline.

The rearrangement uses TRBV7-9 and TRBJ1-3, with D hard to call. The V end was cut by 6 bases, the J end by 4 bases, with 7 bases between. Germline CDR1 SEHNR, CDR2 FQNEAQ (reference sequence). This CDR3 has 12 amino acids. CDR3 DNA sequence: TGTGCCAGCAGAGCCGAGGGAAACACCATATATTTT. Translating it yields CASRAEGNTIYF. Looking up the rest from reference TRBV7-9 and TRBJ1-3 gives the full variable domain: DTGVSQNPRHKITKRGQNVTFRCDPISEHNRLYWYRQTLGQGPEFLTYFQNEAQLEKSRLLSDRFSAERPKGSFSTLEIQRTEQGDSAMYLCASRAEGNTIYFGEGSWLTVV.

The gene calls are TRBV29-1 and TRBJ2-3; a possible D gene is TRBD2 (5 bases). The V and J ends lost 4 bases and 3 bases respectively, with 11 bases between them. The CDR3 consists of 13 residues. Looked up from germline, CDR1 is SQVTM and CDR2 is ANQGSEA. Written as DNA, the CDR3 is TGCAGCGTTGGGTCTACTAGTACAGATACGCAGTATTTT. Amino acids: CSVGSTSTDTQYF.

J is TRBJ2-3 and V is TRBV29-1; perhaps TRBD2 as D (7 bases). V lost 7 bases, J lost 6 bases, and 17 bases lay in between. The length of the CDR3 is 13 residues. Germline lookup yields CDR1 SQVTM and CDR2 ANQGSEA. CDR3 sequence: CSGPSQGGDTQYF. The DNA of the CDR3 is TGCAGCGGGCCCTCACAGGGAGGGGATACGCAGTATTTT.

The chain employs TRBV30 and TRBJ2-7; no firm D call. Germline CDR1 is GTSNPN and CDR2 is SVGIG (reference sequence). CDR3 size: 12 residues. V was clipped by 0 bases and J by 5 bases, with 8 bases between them. CDR3 region: CAWSVRGHEQYF. In DNA form, the CDR3 reads TGTGCCTGGAGTGTACGAGGTCACGAGCAGTACTTC.

The rearrangement links TRBV10-3 to TRBJ2-7, with D uncertain. Trimming took 3 bases from V and 7 from J, leaving 13 bases between them. This CDR3 is built from 13 residues. CDR1 ENHRY and CDR2 SYGVKD come from the germline V gene. The DNA of the CDR3 is TGTGCCATCAGTGACCTAGGTTTTGATGAGCAGTACTTC. Protein product: CAISDLGFDEQYF.

This clone was seen only a few times. The chain carries TRBV4-1 and TRBJ2-7; 10 nucleotides agree with TRBD2. V shed 0 bases, J shed 6 bases, and the junction held 8 bases outside the gene matches. Germline lookup yields CDR1 MGHRA and CDR2 YSYEKL. The CDR3 consists of 16 residues. CDR3 DNA sequence: TGCGCCAGCAGCCAAGATCTTAGCGGGAGGTCGGGCGAGCAGTACTTC. Its protein is CASSQDLSGRSGEQYF.